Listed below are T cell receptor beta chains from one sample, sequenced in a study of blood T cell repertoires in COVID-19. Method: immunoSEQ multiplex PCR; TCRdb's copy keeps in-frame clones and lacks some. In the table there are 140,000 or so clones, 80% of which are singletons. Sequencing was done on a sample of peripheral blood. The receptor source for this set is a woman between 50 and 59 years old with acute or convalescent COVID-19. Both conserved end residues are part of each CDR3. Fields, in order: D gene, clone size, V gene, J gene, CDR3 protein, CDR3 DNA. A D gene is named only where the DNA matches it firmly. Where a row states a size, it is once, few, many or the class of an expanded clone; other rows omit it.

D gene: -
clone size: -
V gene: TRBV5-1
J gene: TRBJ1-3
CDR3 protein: CASSLGTGSGNTIYF
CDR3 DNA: TGCGCCAGCAGCTTGGGAACAGGGTCCGGAAACACCATATATTTT

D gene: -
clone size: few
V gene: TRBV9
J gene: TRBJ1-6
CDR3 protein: CASSARLDSPLHF
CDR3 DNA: TGTGCCAGCAGCGCCAGACTGGATTCACCCCTCCACTTT

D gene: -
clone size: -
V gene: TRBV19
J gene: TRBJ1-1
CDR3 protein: CASSIVGRQDSEAFF
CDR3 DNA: TGTGCCAGTAGTATAGTGGGCAGGCAAGACAGTGAAGCTTTCTTT

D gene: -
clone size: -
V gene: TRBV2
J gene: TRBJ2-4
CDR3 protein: CASSQVVTRAKNIQYF
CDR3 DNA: TGTGCCAGCAGTCAGGTTGTGACAAGGGCCAAAAACATTCAGTACTTC

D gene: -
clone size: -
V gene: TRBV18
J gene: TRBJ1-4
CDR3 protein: CASSPPDGGNEKLFF
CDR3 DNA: TGTGCCAGCTCACCACCCGACGGGGGGAATGAAAAACTGTTTTTT

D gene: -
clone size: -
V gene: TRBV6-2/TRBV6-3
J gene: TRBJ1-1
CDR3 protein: CASSYGRDWTEAFF
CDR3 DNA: TGTGCCAGCAGTTACGGTCGGGATTGGACTGAAGCTTTCTTT

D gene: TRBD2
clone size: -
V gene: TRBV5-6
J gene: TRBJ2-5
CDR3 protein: CASSYLAGGGQETQYF
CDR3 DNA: TGTGCCAGCAGCTATCTAGCGGGGGGCGGCCAAGAGACCCAGTACTTC

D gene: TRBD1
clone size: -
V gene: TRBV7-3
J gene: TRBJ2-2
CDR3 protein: CASSPQGQGNTGELFF
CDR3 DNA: TGTGCCAGCAGCCCCCAGGGACAGGGGAACACCGGGGAGCTGTTTTTT

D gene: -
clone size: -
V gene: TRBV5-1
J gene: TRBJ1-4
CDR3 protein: CASSWGAGAEKLFF
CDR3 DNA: TGCGCCAGCAGCTGGGGAGCAGGGGCGGAAAAACTGTTTTTT

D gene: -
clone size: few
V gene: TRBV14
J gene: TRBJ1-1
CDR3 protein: CASSVGTQYTEAFF
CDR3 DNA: TGTGCCAGCAGCGTTGGGACACAATACACTGAAGCTTTCTTT

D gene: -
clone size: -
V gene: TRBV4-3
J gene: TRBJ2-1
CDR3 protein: CASSQEWRGSNEQFF
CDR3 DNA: TGCGCCAGCAGCCAAGAATGGCGCGGATCCAATGAGCAGTTCTTC

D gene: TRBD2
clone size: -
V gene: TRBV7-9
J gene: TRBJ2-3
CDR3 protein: CASSFSPGLAGSTDTQYF
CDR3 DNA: TGTGCCAGCAGCTTCTCCCCGGGACTAGCGGGAAGCACAGATACGCAGTATTTT

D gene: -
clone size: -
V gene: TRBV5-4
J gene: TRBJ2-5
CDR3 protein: CASSLAQGAGETQYF
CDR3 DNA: TGTGCCAGCAGCTTGGCCCAGGGAGCGGGAGAGACCCAGTACTTC

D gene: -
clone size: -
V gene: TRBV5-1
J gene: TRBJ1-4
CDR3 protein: CASSSEGSDLGKLFF
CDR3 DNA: TGCGCCAGCAGTTCGGAGGGGTCCGACTTAGGAAAACTGTTTTTT

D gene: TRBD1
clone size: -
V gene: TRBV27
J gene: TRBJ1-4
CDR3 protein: CASSRQGSGKLFF
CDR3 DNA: TGTGCCAGCAGTCGACAGGGATCGGGAAAACTGTTTTTT

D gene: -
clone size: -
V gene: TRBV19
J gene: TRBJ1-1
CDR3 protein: CASSLQQGSTEAFF
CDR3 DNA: TGTGCCAGTAGTCTTCAACAGGGATCCACTGAAGCTTTCTTT

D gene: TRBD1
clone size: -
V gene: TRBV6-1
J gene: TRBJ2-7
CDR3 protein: CASSASAPGTGISEQYF
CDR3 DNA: TGTGCCAGCAGTGCGTCCGCCCCCGGGACAGGGATCTCCGAGCAGTACTTC

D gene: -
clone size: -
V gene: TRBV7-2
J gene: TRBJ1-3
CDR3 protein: CASSRQVRSGNTIYF
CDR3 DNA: TGTGCCAGCAGCAGACAGGTTCGCTCTGGAAACACCATATATTTT

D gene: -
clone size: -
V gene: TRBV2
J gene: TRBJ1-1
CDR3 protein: CATQVAEGIQAANTEAFF
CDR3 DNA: TGTGCCACCCAAGTGGCGGAGGGGATACAGGCCGCGAACACTGAAGCTTTCTTT

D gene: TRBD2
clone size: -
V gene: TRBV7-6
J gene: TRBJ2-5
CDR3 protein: CASSSTGGGGETQYF
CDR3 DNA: TGTGCCAGCAGCTCCACCGGGGGGGGTGGGGAGACCCAGTACTTC

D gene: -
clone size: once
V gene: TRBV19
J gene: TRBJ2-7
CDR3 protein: CASSPGTFNEQYF
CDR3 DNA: TGTGCCAGTAGTCCGGGGACTTTTAACGAGCAGTACTTC

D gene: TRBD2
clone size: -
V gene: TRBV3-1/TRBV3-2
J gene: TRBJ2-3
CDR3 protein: CASSQGSTSGGASDTQYF
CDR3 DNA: TGTGCCAGCAGCCAAGGTTCGACTAGCGGGGGGGCGTCAGATACGCAGTATTTT

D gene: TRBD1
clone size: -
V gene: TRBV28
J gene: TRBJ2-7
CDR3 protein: CASSLFGTGEEQYF
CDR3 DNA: TGTGCCAGCAGTTTATTTGGGACAGGTGAGGAGCAGTACTTC

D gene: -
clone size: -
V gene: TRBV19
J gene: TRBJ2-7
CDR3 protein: CASSTTPFGSHYEQYF
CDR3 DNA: TGTGCCAGTAGTACTACCCCCTTCGGGTCCCACTACGAGCAGTACTTC

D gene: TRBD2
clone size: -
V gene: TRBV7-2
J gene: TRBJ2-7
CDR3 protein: CASSANLAGGHEQYF
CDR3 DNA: TGTGCCAGCAGCGCTAATCTAGCGGGGGGCCACGAGCAGTACTTC

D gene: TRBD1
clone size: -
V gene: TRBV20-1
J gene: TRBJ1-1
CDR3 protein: CSASNFRDSDTEAFF
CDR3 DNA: TGCAGTGCTAGTAACTTTCGGGACAGTGACACTGAAGCTTTCTTT

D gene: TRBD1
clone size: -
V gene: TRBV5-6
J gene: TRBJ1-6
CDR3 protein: CASSPAGGRSPLHF
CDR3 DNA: TGTGCCAGCAGCCCAGCAGGGGGCAGGTCACCCCTCCACTTT

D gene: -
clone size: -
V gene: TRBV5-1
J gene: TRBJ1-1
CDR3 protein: CASSFSTIGGTEAFF
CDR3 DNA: TGCGCCAGCAGCTTTTCGACAATCGGTGGGACTGAAGCTTTCTTT

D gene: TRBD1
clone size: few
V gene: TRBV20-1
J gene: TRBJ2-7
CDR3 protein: CSARTGSLQYF
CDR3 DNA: TGCAGTGCTAGGACAGGGTCTCTCCAGTACTTC

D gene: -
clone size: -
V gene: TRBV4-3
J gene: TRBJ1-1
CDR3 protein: CASSQDVSAVGGNTEAFF
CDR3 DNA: TGCGCCAGCAGCCAAGACGTGTCGGCAGTCGGGGGTAACACTGAAGCTTTCTTT

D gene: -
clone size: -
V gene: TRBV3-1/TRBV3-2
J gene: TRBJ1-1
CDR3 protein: CASSQGHLRGEAFF
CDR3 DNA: TGTGCCAGCAGCCAAGGGCACCTAAGGGGTGAAGCTTTCTTT

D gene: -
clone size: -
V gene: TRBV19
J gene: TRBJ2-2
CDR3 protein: CASSIGLVTGELFF
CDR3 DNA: TGTGCCAGTAGTATAGGACTAGTAACCGGGGAGCTGTTTTTT

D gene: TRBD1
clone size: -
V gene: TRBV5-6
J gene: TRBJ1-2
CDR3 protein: CASSFPGDRDDYGYTF
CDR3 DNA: TGTGCCAGCAGCTTCCCTGGGGACAGGGATGACTATGGCTACACCTTC

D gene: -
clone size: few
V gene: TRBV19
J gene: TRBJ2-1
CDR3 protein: CASSGDSYNEQFF
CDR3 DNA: TGTGCCAGTAGTGGGGACTCTTACAATGAGCAGTTCTTC

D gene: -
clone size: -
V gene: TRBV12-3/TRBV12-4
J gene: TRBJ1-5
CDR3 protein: CASSFQWHQPQHF
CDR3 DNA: TGTGCCAGCAGTTTCCAATGGCATCAGCCCCAGCATTTT

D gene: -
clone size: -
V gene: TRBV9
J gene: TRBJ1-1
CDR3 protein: CASSVSGNTEAFF
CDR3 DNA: TGTGCCAGCAGCGTCTCGGGGAACACTGAAGCTTTCTTT

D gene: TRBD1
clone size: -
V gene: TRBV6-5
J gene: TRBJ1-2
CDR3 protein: CASSYSYRGSYGYTF
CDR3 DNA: TGTGCCAGCAGTTACTCTTACAGGGGTTCCTATGGCTACACCTTC